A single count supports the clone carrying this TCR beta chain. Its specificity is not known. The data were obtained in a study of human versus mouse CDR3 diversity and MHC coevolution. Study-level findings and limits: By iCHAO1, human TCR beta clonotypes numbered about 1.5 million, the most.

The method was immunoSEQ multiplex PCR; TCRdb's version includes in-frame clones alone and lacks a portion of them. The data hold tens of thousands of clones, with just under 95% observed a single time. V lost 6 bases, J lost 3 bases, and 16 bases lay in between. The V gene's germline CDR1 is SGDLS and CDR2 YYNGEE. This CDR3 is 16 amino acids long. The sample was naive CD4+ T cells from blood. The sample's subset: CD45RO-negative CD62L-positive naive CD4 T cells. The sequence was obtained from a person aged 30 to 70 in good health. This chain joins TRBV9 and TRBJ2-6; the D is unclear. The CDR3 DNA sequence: TGTGCCAGCAATAGTGCCGAGAGGAATGGGGCCAACGTCCTGACTTTC. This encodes CASNSAERNGANVLTF.